This TCR beta chain was recorded in a study of cytomegalovirus exposure and HLA in healthy donors (dated by TCRdb to 2017 to 2019). Turning to the overall study: In an earlier analysis of 587 of the donors, about 270 Gb of sequence data and 117 million unique TCR beta sequences from about 190 million T cells were reported. In a later analysis, previously published TCR beta repertoires from about 670 donors were re-analyzed and high-resolution HLA genotyping was added so that TCR occurrence patterns could be studied. Among the roughly 380 genotyped donors, approximately 82% belonged to the genetic ancestry cluster associated with self-reported Caucasian donors. To decide whether each TCR beta V gene segment behaved as functional or pseudogenic, an earlier analysis of 587 of the donors relied on high-throughput TCR beta sequencing. Four or five DR-DQ haplotypes were handled as single units for association and clustering, since linkage in the cohort was strong. Every discovery cohort repertoire had been produced on one sequencing platform. A separate validation cohort of about 110 different subjects was used in addition to the approximately 700-subject first cohort. The study aimed to test whether cataloging public T cell receptors could reveal signatures of past pathogen exposure. To predict cytomegalovirus infection status, the study combined high-throughput TCR immunosequencing, statistical association of individual TCRs with disease status, and machine learning. In a later genetic analysis, genome-wide SNP genotypes for about three fifths of the 666 donors were used, and that subset was treated as a discovery cohort. The number of donors typed differed by locus, with roughly 629-640 for A, B, C, DRB1 and DQB1, 522 for DQA1, 606 for DPA1, and some 470 for DPB1. The later analysis used no new phenotypic data to find candidate immune exposures, relying instead on TCR beta sequences and their occurrence across donors. Among about 370 genotyped donors of the cohort, an average of around 220,000 unique TCR beta nucleotide sequences was sequenced per donor, of which approximately 19% were non-productive. Donor age, sex, ethnicity and CMV serostatus were compiled together with the repertoire data. The T cell repertoires of several hundred subjects were profiled by immunosequencing and related to cytomegalovirus serostatus. Roughly 300 gigabases of sequencing data and 70 million to 85 million unique TCR sequences were included in an early release covering several hundred HLA-typed donors. HLA typing covered class I and class II loci at four-digit resolution. Points the paper makes about the study in general: According to a later analysis, TCR association rates differed among HLA loci, with DRB1 alleles showing the most associated TCRs and HLA-C alleles showing the fewest. The sequencing pipeline was judged likely to have produced a cluster of highly shared sequence variants as a technical artifact. Because counts were too low, some 16 rarely observed V segments, including chromosome 9 orphons, were excluded from the earlier analysis of around 590 of the donors. Most CMV-associated TCR beta chains appeared to be HLA-restricted in a later analysis, and the HLA associations seemed to be driven largely by CMV exposure. When HLA alleles, especially DR and DQ, strongly co-occurred, attributing TCR associations to individual alleles was difficult. CMV serostatus was the only immune exposure information available for the cohort. Several of the top co-occurrence clusters appeared to be linked to parvovirus B19, influenza, CMV and Epstein-Barr virus, according to a later analysis. The authors suggested that the approach could potentially be generalized to other disease states and immunological phenotypes. Across donors, most TCR sequences were observed very rarely, whereas some public TCRs were present in many individuals. V-gene and J-gene trimming of TCR beta chains was associated with a missense DCLRE1C variant in a later genetic analysis, and the association was replicated in an independent cohort. In vitro tests confirmed that a few of the cytomegalovirus-associated TCR beta chains recognize cytomegalovirus antigens. A further reported finding was that TCR beta sequences accurately predicted the HLA-A and HLA-B alleles for most subjects in the first cohort. Cytomegalovirus status was reported to be diagnosed by the classifier with high specificity and sensitivity in both the original and validation cohorts. Broadly in line with IMGT annotations, most TCR beta V segments showed up in productive rearrangements about 90% or about 30% of the time in an earlier analysis of some 590 of the donors. Some IMGT-functional V segments, including TRBV6-2 and TRBV6-3, could not be distinguished by the 87-base-pair reads and were therefore excluded. Because some donors lacked HLA typing at each locus, the association tests relied only on the typed subset. At a false discovery rate of 0.05, a later analysis linked 16,951 TCR beta sequences to specific HLA alleles. The study listed 150 to 200 TCR beta chains as associated with cytomegalovirus. A later analysis found that HLA-associated TCR beta chains were more clonally expanded and had lower generation probabilities than equally common non-associated chains. The presence/absence analyses assumed that sequencing depth was roughly uniform across donors, and that assumption may not be true. According to a later genetic analysis, donors in an Asian-associated ancestry cluster had fewer N-insertions in productive TCRs than the roughly 700-donor mean. Linkage disequilibrium might explain the correlated functional status among segregating V segments, but an unknown experimental factor could not be ruled out. In this cohort, only TCR beta chains were sequenced, and detectable features were limited by the absence of alpha or paired-chain data.

The germline V gene yields SNHLY for CDR1 and FYNNEI for CDR2. The V and J ends are trimmed by 6 bases and 3 bases, leaving 11 bases between them. Measured from the cysteine to the phenylalanine, the CDR3 is 13 residues long. The CDR3 DNA has 39 bases and is translated from base 1. With respect to this clone: Its recognized antigen is unknown. The sample holds no much larger clone one base away, and base qualities are not on file.

The cohort was made up of 650 to 700 healthy bone marrow donors. At the time of sampling, every cohort member was nominally healthy, though immune exposures that went unrecorded were likely present. The donor was CMV seropositive and belonged to the group of 250 to 300 seropositive cohort members. A peripheral blood sample was collected from each donor, and TCR beta sequencing was performed on peripheral blood mononuclear cells. Genomic DNA was extracted from the blood cell samples with the Qiagen DNeasy Blood Extraction Kit. The library was made by the immunoSEQ multiplex PCR assay. For the multiplex PCR, a mixture combining 60 forward primers for TCR Vbeta segments and 13 reverse primers for TCR Jbeta segments was used. A multiplex PCR assay on genomic DNA amplified the CDR3 region of rearranged TCR beta genes. The Illumina HiSeq System was used to sequence the amplified TCR beta libraries as 87-base-pair reads. As for how the authors treated the data: Across the roughly 600 repertoires, a later analysis counted 80 million or so unique TCR beta chains, roughly 11 million of which were shared by at least two donors. A nearest-neighbor algorithm error-corrected the raw reads and collapsed the reads into unique sequences, merging closely related sequences to remove PCR and sequencing errors. V, D and J gene segments were assigned by aligning CDR3 sequences to IMGT reference sequences. For a sequence to be retained, a match of at least six nucleotides was required to both a V gene segment and a J gene segment. A rearrangement was called productive if the CDR3 had no stop codons and remained in frame with V and J, and every other rearrangement was called non-productive. Following IMGT convention, CDR3 was defined as the stretch from the second conserved V-encoded cysteine up to the conserved J-encoded phenylalanine. The earlier analysis of 500 to 600 of the donors excluded sequences that lacked an unambiguous match to a single V gene segment. In an earlier analysis of approximately 610 of the donors, V segments were called functional above 56.7% productive rearrangements and were called segregating when the between-donor standard deviation exceeded 5%. A statistical classification framework was built to diagnose cytomegalovirus status from the catalog of TCR beta chain sequences. In a later analysis, V and J genes were assigned by comparing TCR nucleotide sequences against IMGT/GENE-DB human TR gene sequences. In a later analysis, CDR3 sequences and most-parsimonious VDJ recombination scenarios were assigned using the TCRdist pipeline. In a later analysis, each TCR beta chain was defined by its CDR3 amino acid sequence together with its V-gene family, and reads lacking a unique V-gene family were excluded. As a way to deal with suspected cross-contamination and a sequencing artifact, a later analysis dropped 640 or so nucleotide sequences that were highly shared and had low generation probability. In a later analysis, a clonal expansion index was calculated for each public chain from normalized within-repertoire ranks of inferred template counts. In a later analysis, generation probabilities were computed with a VDJ recombination model fitted to out-of-frame rearrangements, and the resulting probabilities were checked against IGoR. A later analysis scored TCR-TCR, TCR-HLA and TCR-CMV co-occurrence with hypergeometric tests, applying a repertoire-size bias correction to TCR pairs. To estimate false discovery rates, a later analysis permuted the HLA or CMV assignments 20 times. In a later analysis, co-occurring TCRs were grouped with DBSCAN, and TCRdist sequence similarity was added when clustering was performed within HLA-allele-positive subsets. Co-occurrence clustering excluded repertoires with fewer than 30,000 or more than 120,000 public chains, plus five with anomalous nucleotide sharing. The source is immuneACCESS, and TCRdb retained only in-frame sequences with V and J called. Part of the clones is not carried over; for the studies checked, unresolved V genes explain less than half of this, and the remainder is unexplained. That table gives V, J and clone size, and the DNA gave D and trimming. For this sample there are 95,000 to 100,000 clones; under 80% appear just once. Roughly 7% of the sample is held by the ten biggest clonotypes.

This sequence was found in a middle-aged man in good health and CMV-seropositive. The receptor chain draws on TRBV2 and TRBJ1-1; the best D guess is TRBD1, with 6 bases matching. The sequencing sample was made of PBMCs. The sequenced DNA: TGTGCCAGCAGGCCAGGGGTAGACACTGAAGCTTTCTTT. Its protein reads: CASRPGVDTEAFF.